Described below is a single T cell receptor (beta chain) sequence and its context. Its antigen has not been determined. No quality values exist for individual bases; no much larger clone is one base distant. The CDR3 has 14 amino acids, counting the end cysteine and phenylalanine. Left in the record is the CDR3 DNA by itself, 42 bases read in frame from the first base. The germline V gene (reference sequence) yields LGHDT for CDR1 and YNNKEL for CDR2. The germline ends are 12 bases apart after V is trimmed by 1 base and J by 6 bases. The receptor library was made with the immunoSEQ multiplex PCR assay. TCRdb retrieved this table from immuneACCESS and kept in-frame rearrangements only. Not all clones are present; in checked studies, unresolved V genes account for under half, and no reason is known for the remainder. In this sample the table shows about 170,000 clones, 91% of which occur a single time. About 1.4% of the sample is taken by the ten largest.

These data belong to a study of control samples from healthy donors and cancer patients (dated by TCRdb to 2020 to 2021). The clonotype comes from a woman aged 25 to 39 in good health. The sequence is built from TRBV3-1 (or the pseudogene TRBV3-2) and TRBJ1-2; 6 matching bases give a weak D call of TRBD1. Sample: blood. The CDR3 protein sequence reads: CASSQVGGLDGYTF. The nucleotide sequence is TGTGCCAGCAGCCAAGTTGGGGGGCTGGATGGCTACACCTTC.